This T cell receptor (beta chain) was identified during a study of blood T cell repertoires in COVID-19. About the research overall: Samples of COVID-19 (acute and convalescent) were obtained from the United States, Italy and Spain. In each case, the material was cDNA or gDNA derived from T cells, B-cell-depleted T cells, or PBMCs.

In the authors' workflow: Scientists estimated how many nucleated cells there were by amplifying reference gene primers. Sequencing was performed with immunoSEQ multiplex PCR; in TCRdb, only in-frame clones are kept and a portion is missing. V, J and clone size reflect that table, while D and trimming were determined from the DNA. The table records around 140,000 clones, 88% of them present only once. Germline trimming cut 10 bases from V and 5 bases from J; bases unmatched to any gene: 10. Germline assignment: CDR1 ENHRY and CDR2 SYGVKD. CDR3 length equals 13 residues. The chain employs TRBV10-3 and TRBJ1-1, with 7 bases lining up with TRBD1. Specimen: peripheral blood. This clonotype was obtained from a man between 45 and 60 years old with acute or convalescent COVID-19. The CDR3 nucleotides are TGTGCCAGAAGACAGGGAAGAGGTACTGAAGCTTTCTTT. Its translation is CARRQGRGTEAFF.